These 21 T cell receptor beta chains were sequenced from one sample in a study of identifying expanded T cells in peripheral blood. TCRdb's copy holds only in-frame clones and misses some; the assay was immunoSEQ multiplex PCR. Of 95,000 to 150,000 clones listed, 84% were seen once; the top ten hold around 3.3%. Input material: blood. The receptors stem from a person aged 18-70 years in good health.

The gene calls are TRBV5-1 and TRBJ1-3; D is undetermined. The germline gives CDR1 SGHRS, CDR2 YFSETQ. Trimming left V 0 bases short and J 4 bases short, with 8 bases between. The CDR3 extends over 14 amino acids. CDR3 sequence: CASSLEKSGNTIYF. The DNA of the CDR3 is TGCGCCAGCAGCTTGGAGAAGTCGGGAAACACCATATATTTT.

V gene TRBV19 combines with J gene TRBJ1-2; the D is unclear. Trimming took off 3 bases at V and 2 bases at J, with 10 bases between the two ends. Germline values: CDR1 LNHDA, CDR2 SQIVND (reference sequence). The CDR3 contains 14 residues. The CDR3 spells CASSIWPPNYGYTF. DNA for the CDR3: TGTGCCAGTAGTATTTGGCCCCCCAACTATGGCTACACCTTC.

This chain connects TRBV5-6 to TRBJ2-1, with no clear D. Germline loops: CDR1 SGHDT, CDR2 YYEEEE. The CDR3 covers 12 residues. The V end was cut by 0 bases, the J end by 7 bases, with 5 bases between. The CDR3 DNA reads TGTGCCAGCAGCTTGGACATTAATGAGCAGTTCTTC. Its translation is CASSLDINEQFF.

The chain recombines TRBV5-1 with TRBJ2-1; D might be TRBD1 (6 bases). This CDR3 has 15 amino acids. V was clipped by 1 base and J by 6 bases, with 14 bases between them. From germline, CDR1 is SGHRS and CDR2 YFSETQ. The CDR3 is CASSLLGARVNEQFF. The DNA of the CDR3 is TGCGCCAGCAGCTTGCTGGGGGCTAGAGTCAATGAGCAGTTCTTC.

This clone was recorded once. The chain carries TRBV29-1 and TRBJ1-2, with D hard to call. From germline, CDR1 is SQVTM and CDR2 ANQGSEA. The CDR3 is 16 amino acids. Trimming removed 6 bases at V and 5 bases at J, with 25 bases between. CDR3 residues: CSVDDREQRWGYGYTF. CDR3 coding DNA: TGCAGCGTCGACGACCGGGAACAAAGATGGGGTTATGGCTACACCTTC.

The V call is TRBV7-2, the J call TRBJ1-5; no firm D call. Germline CDR1 reads SGHTA; CDR2 reads FQGNSA. V lost 1 base and J lost 4, with 11 bases in between. This CDR3 is built from 15 residues. The CDR3 reads CASSLGSRTNQPQHF. The DNA for the CDR3 is TGTGCCAGCAGCTTAGGAAGCAGGACGAATCAGCCCCAGCATTTT.

The rearrangement uses TRBV6-5 and TRBJ2-7; D possibly corresponds to TRBD2 (6 bases). V was shortened by 6 bases and J by 2 bases, with 11 bases between the two germline ends. Germline values: CDR1 MNHEY, CDR2 SVGAGI. The CDR3 is 13 residues long. CDR3 in DNA: TGTGCCAGCAGCCGCGGGGCGGCCTACGAGCAGTACTTC. Translation gives CASSRGAAYEQYF.

This clone has only a few counts. The chain uses TRBV7-3 and TRBJ1-1; the match to TRBD1 covers 7 bases. Germline V lookup: CDR1 SGHTA, CDR2 FQGTGA. CDR3 size: 15 residues. V gave up 1 base and J gave up 1 base; unmatched junction bases: 3. The CDR3 protein is CASSLSGTANTEAFF. In nucleotides, the CDR3 is TGTGCCAGCAGCTTAAGTGGGACAGCGAACACTGAAGCTTTCTTT.

For this clone: One end of the junction fails to match germline, which may point to a read error. This rearrangement joins TRBV14 to TRBJ2-4, with D possibly matching TRBD1 (5 bases). This CDR3 has 14 residues. Germline CDR1 and CDR2: SGHDN and FVKESK. The CDR3 loop is CASSQDPNGGRAFF. The CDR3 nucleotides are TGTGCCAGCAGCCAAGATCCCAATGGTGGCAGGGCGTTCTTC.

V gene TRBV18 combines with J gene TRBJ2-6; D is uncertain. V was cut by 8 bases and J by 2 bases, with 13 bases left in between. This CDR3 contains 15 residues. In germline, CDR1 is KGHSH, CDR2 LQKENI. The CDR3 DNA reads as TGTGCCAGCCCACACCATAGGGCTGGGGCCAACGTCCTGACTTTC. This sequence encodes CASPHHRAGANVLTF.

The rearrangement links TRBV4-1 to TRBJ2-5; 8 bases line up with TRBD1. CDR1 and CDR2 from the germline V gene are MGHRA and YSYEKL. This CDR3 comprises 13 residues. The V and J ends lost 6 bases and 2 bases, in that order; junction bases with no gene match: 2. The CDR3 DNA follows: TGCGCCAGCAGGGACAGGGAGCAAGAGACCCAGTACTTC. Protein sequence: CASRDREQETQYF.

The chain combines TRBV29-1 with TRBJ1-1; D remains ambiguous. Germline V gene data show CDR1 as SQVTM and CDR2 as ANQGSEA. The CDR3 sequence is 13 residues long. V was shortened by 4 bases and J by 0 bases, with 9 bases between the two germline ends. CDR3 loop: CSVAYSMNTEAFF. The CDR3 coding sequence is TGCAGCGTTGCATACAGCATGAACACTGAAGCTTTCTTT.

V and J are TRBV18 and TRBJ2-3; D gene uncertain. The CDR3 spans 15 residues. Germline V gives CDR1 KGHSH, CDR2 LQKENI. The V and J ends lost 6 bases and 5 bases respectively, with 18 bases between them. DNA of the CDR3: TGTGCCAGCTCTAGAGATCAGGATTCAAGAGATACGCAGTATTTT. Translated: CASSRDQDSRDTQYF.

The chain joins TRBV7-9 to TRBJ2-3, with 8 bases that match TRBD2. CDR1 is SEHNR, CDR2 FQNEAQ, per germline (reference sequence). After removal of 4 bases from V and 1 base from J, the junction contained 16 bases not matched to a gene. This CDR3 has 19 residues. The DNA of the CDR3 is TGTGCCAGCAGCTCACTCCCCAGCGGGGGCTATATACGCACAGATACGCAGTATTTT. It encodes CASSSLPSGGYIRTDTQYF. Combining the CDR3 with reference TRBV7-9 and TRBJ2-3 gives the whole variable domain DTGVSQNPRHKITKRGQNVTFRCDPISEHNRLYWYRQTLGQGPEFLTYFQNEAQLEKSRLLSDRFSAERPKGSFSTLEIQRTEQGDSAMYLCASSSLPSGGYIRTDTQYFGPGTRLTVL.

This sequence joins TRBV7-9 and TRBJ1-1; D possibly corresponds to TRBD1 (5 bases). The length of the CDR3 is 17 residues. Trimming stripped 1 base from V and 4 bases from J, with 19 bases between. Germline assignment: CDR1 SEHNR and CDR2 FQNEAQ (reference sequence). CDR3 nucleotide sequence: TGTGCCAGCAGCTTAGTGGGCTTTGTCCAGGGTGGCACTGAAGCTTTCTTT. It codes for CASSLVGFVQGGTEAFF.

The V call is TRBV19, the J call TRBJ1-3; D is unclear. The ends were cut back, 3 bases at V and 0 bases at J, with 12 bases in the middle. CDR1 LNHDA and CDR2 SQIVND come from the germline V gene (reference sequence). There are 16 residues in the CDR3. This chain's CDR3 is CASSISALGSGNTIYF. As DNA, the CDR3 is TGTGCCAGTAGTATCTCAGCATTAGGCTCTGGAAACACCATATATTTT.

V gene TRBV18 combines with J gene TRBJ2-5; D is possibly TRBD1 (5 bases). This CDR3 is built from 15 residues. Trimming took 2 bases from V and 0 from J, leaving 10 bases between them. Germline CDR1 KGHSH, CDR2 LQKENI. Here the CDR3 reads CASSPRQGHQETQYF. CDR3 DNA sequence: TGTGCCAGCTCACCAAGGCAGGGCCACCAAGAGACCCAGTACTTC. The variable domain in full, completed from reference TRBV18 and TRBJ2-5, reads NAGVMQNPRHLVRRRGQEARLRCSPMKGHSHVYWYRQLPEEGLKFMVYLQKENIIDESGMPKERFSAEFPKEGPSILRIQQVVRGDSAAYFCASSPRQGHQETQYFGPGTRLLVL.

J is TRBJ2-5 and V is TRBV7-8; no firm D call. This CDR3 is built from 13 residues. Germline V CDR1 and CDR2: SGHVS, FQNEAQ. The V and J ends lost 5 bases and 3 bases respectively, with 10 bases between them. The CDR3 DNA reads as TGTGCCAGCAGCCGTGAGCGAAAAGAGACCCAGTACTTC. It translates to CASSRERKETQYF. The whole variable domain, filled in from reference TRBV7-8 and TRBJ2-5, reads GAGVSQSPRYKVAKRGQDVALRCDPISGHVSLFWYQQALGQGPEFLTYFQNEAQLDKSGLPSDRFFAERPEGSVSTLKIQRTQQEDSAVYLCASSRERKETQYFGPGTRLLVL.

V is TRBV5-1 and J is TRBJ2-7; D gene ambiguous. Trimming removed 6 bases at V and 4 bases at J, with 8 bases between. Germline loops: CDR1 SGHRS, CDR2 YFSETQ. The CDR3 spans 11 residues. The CDR3 sequence: CASTAGYEQYF. As DNA, the CDR3 is TGCGCCAGCACCGCTGGGTACGAGCAGTACTTC.

The rearrangement links TRBV5-6 to TRBJ2-1; D is unresolved. CDR3 size: 11 residues. Germline V gene sequence: CDR1 SGHDT, CDR2 YYEEEE. The V end lost 0 bases, the J end lost 8 bases, and 3 bases lay between the germline ends. In nucleotides, the CDR3 is TGTGCCAGCAGCTTGGTGGATGAGCAGTTCTTC. Encoded protein: CASSLVDEQFF.

The chain employs TRBV5-6 and TRBJ2-5; 8 bases map to TRBD1. The J call is in doubt because the DNA end fits TRBJ2-7 better. Germline V gene data show CDR1 as SGHDT and CDR2 as YYEEEE. The CDR3 is 15 residues long. CDR3 residues: CASNRPGQANYEQYF. The CDR3 DNA reads TGTGCCAGCAACAGGCCGGGACAGGCGAACTACGAGCAGTACTTC.